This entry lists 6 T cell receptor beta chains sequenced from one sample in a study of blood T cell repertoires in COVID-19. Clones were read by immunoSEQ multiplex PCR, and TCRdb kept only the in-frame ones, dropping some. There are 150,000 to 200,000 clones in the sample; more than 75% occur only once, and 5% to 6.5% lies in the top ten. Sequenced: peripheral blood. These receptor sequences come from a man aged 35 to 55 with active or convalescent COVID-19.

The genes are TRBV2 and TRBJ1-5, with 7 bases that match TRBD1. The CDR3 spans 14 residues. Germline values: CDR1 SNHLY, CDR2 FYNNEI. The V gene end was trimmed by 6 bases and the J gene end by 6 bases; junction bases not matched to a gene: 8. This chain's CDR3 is CASRIGGAGQPQHF. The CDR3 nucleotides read TGTGCCAGCAGGATAGGGGGCGCGGGTCAGCCCCAGCATTTT.

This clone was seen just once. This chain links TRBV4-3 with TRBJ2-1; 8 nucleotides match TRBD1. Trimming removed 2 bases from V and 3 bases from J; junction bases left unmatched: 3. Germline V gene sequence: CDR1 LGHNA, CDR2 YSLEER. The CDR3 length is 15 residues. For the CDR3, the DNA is TGCGCCAGCAGCCAACGGACAGGGCTCTACAATGAGCAGTTCTTC. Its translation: CASSQRTGLYNEQFF.

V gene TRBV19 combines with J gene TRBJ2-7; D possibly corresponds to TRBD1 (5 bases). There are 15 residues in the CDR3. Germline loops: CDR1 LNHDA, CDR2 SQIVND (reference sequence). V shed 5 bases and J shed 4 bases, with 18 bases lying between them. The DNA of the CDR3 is TGTGCCAGTAGTCGCTCACAGGTTGGGCTATACGAGCAGTACTTC. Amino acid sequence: CASSRSQVGLYEQYF.

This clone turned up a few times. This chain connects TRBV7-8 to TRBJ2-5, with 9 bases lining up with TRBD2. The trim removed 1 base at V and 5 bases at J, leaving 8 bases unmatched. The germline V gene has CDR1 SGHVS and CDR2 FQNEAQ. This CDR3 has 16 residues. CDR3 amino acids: CASSLVWASGKETQYF. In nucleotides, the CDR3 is TGTGCCAGCAGCTTAGTCTGGGCTAGCGGGAAGGAGACCCAGTACTTC.

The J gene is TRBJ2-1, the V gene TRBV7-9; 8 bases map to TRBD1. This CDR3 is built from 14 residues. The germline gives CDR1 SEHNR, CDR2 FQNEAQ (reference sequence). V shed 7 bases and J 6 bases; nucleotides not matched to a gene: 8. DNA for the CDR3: TGTGCCAGCACAGGACAGGGCACCATCAATGAGCAGTTCTTC. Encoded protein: CASTGQGTINEQFF.

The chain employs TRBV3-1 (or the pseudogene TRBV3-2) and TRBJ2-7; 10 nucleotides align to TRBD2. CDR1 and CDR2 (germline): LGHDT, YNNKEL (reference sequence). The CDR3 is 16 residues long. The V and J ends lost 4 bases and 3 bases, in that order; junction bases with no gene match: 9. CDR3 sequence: CASSLHRLAGIYEQYF. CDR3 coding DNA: TGTGCCAGCAGCCTACACCGACTAGCGGGCATCTACGAGCAGTACTTC.